The rows below give T cell receptor beta chains drawn from one sample of a study of cytomegalovirus exposure and HLA in healthy donors. TCRdb's table, derived via immunoSEQ multiplex PCR, lists solely in-frame clones and lacks some. The repertoire holds some 13,000 clones, under 70% seen once, with approximately 17% in the top ten. Material: PBMCs. These receptors were obtained from a woman in her forties or fifties in good health and CMV-seropositive. CDR3s include the opening cysteine and the closing phenylalanine or tryptophan. The order of the fields is V gene, CDR3 length, CDR3 protein.

>TRBV5-1|13
CASRISEVYGYTF
>TRBV7-2|10
CASSEIEAFF
>TRBV29-1|12
CSVGGEWNGYTF
>TRBV14|11
CASSFRGKLFF
>TRBV4-1|18
CASSQEQRSIGAQETQYF
>TRBV5-6|13
CASSLPSNTEAFF
>TRBV4-1|15
CASSPGLNSYNEQFF
>TRBV2|11
CASRRQGPAFF
>TRBV9|14
CASSVSGKPDTQYF
>TRBV18|15
CASSPANTATGELFF
>TRBV4-1|15
CASSPGGRGKNIQYF
>TRBV11-3|14
CASSLEVQDGELFF
>TRBV10-1|15
CARIPRTSGTDEQYF
>TRBV5-4|15
CASSPRTAVADTQYF
>TRBV15|13
CATSGTSGNEQFF
>TRBV7-8|16
CASSFSQTRSNQPQHF
>TRBV6-5|13
CASSLGLPYEQYF
>TRBV5-1|15
CASRRDWRTDQPQHF
>TRBV9|14
CASSVGDYNEKLFF
>TRBV10-3|13
CAIRGQGGEKLFF
>TRBV7-9|13
CASSHEGRGGYTF
>TRBV6-1|13
CASSGDRTDTQYF
>TRBV4-2|18
CASSRSQGATSPNEKLFF
>TRBV5-6|12
CASSFAGTAGFF
>TRBV4-1|15
CASSPFGGRGYEQYF
>TRBV6-5|12
CASKGGGGEQFF
>TRBV25-1|11
CASSNAGEQYF
>TRBV7-2|14
CASSSGHGGDTQYF
>TRBV28|13
CASSFRGRETQYF
>TRBV6-5|15
CASSSSGRRGGTQYF
>TRBV30|17
CAWSRTRGGPGLHEQYF
>TRBV6-5|14
CASRLRQAYQPQHF
>TRBV7-2|15
CASSPDSGEGQPQHF
>TRBV28|14
CASSFAGVGYGYTF
>TRBV6-5|15
CASRIQGEFGTEAFF
>TRBV4-3|15
CASSQEVQGFRGYTF
>TRBV9|15
CASSVARGTYNEQFF
>TRBV11-2|12
CASSPGEGEQYF
>TRBV4-2|15
CASSPWTTTTDTQYF
>TRBV29-1|11
CSGVASDTQYF